Listed below are T cell receptor beta chains from one sample, sequenced in a study of early T cells in non-severe SARS-CoV-2 infection. TCRdb used MiXCR to reprocess the 5' RACE reads, holding one entry per CDR3 protein. The table shows 86,000 or so distinct CDR3 sequences, with more than 13% occurring only once. Sequenced input: whole blood. These receptors all come from an adult who was a healthcare worker with PCR-confirmed SARS-CoV-2 infection or an uninfected control (not recorded which). CDR3s include the opening cysteine and the closing phenylalanine or tryptophan. The order of the fields is V gene, clone size, D gene, CDR3 length, J gene, CDR3 DNA, CDR3 protein. A D gene is named only where the DNA matches it firmly. Part of the rows lack a size; the others show once, few, many or a class for expanded clones.

>TRBV7-8|many|.|13|TRBJ1-6
TGTGCCACGAGAGAGGGAAGGAATTCACCCCTCCACTTT
CATREGRNSPLHF
>TRBV7-9|.|.|19|TRBJ2-1
TGTGCCAGCAGCTTAACTATAGGGGGTCCTCTTAGCTCCTACAATGAGCAGTTCTTC
CASSLTIGGPLSSYNEQFF
>TRBV11-2|few|TRBD2|15|TRBJ2-1
TGTGCCAGCAGCTTAGGGCGGGGGGGCCAGGTTGAGCAGTTCTTC
CASSLGRGGQVEQFF
>TRBV4-1|many|.|14|TRBJ2-5
TGCGCCAGCAGTCGGACCAGCGCAGAAGAGACCCAGTACTTC
CASSRTSAEETQYF
>TRBV20-1|medium-sized|TRBD2|20|TRBJ2-1
TGCAGTGCTAGTCTAACTAGCGGGGGGCGAAAACTAAGCTCCTACAATGAGCAGTTCTTC
CSASLTSGGRKLSSYNEQFF
>TRBV5-4|.|.|14|TRBJ2-1
TGTGCCAGCAGCTCGGGACATGGGTTCAATGAGCAGTTCTTC
CASSSGHGFNEQFF
>TRBV10-3|.|.|14|TRBJ2-7
TGTGCCATCAGTGGGGACGCTGGCGGGTACGAGCAGTACTTC
CAISGDAGGYEQYF
>TRBV9|few|.|13|TRBJ1-1
TGTGCCAGCAGCGTAACGGTGAACACTGAAGCTTTCTTT
CASSVTVNTEAFF
>TRBV21-1|.|.|19|TRBJ2-2
.
CASSKGLGQADRTPGSCFF
>TRBV12-3/TRBV12-4|many|.|14|TRBJ2-7
TGTGCCAGCAGCCCTAGCGTCAAAACCTACGAGCAGTACTTC
CASSPSVKTYEQYF
>TRBV29-1|.|TRBD1|15|TRBJ2-5
TGCAGCGTCACCCAGGTACAGGGGTCCCAAGAGACCCAGTACTTC
CSVTQVQGSQETQYF
>TRBV12-3/TRBV12-4|.|.|12|TRBJ1-1
TGTGCCAGCAGTTCCCATGGGACTGAAGCTTTCTTT
CASSSHGTEAFF
>TRBV6-5|many|.|15|TRBJ2-5
TGTGCCAGCATAGTAGGAACAGGGCCCCAAGAGACCCAGTACTTC
CASIVGTGPQETQYF
>TRBV7-2|few|.|15|TRBJ1-2
TGTGCCAGCAGCTTGGACGCCGCCATAGAATTGGGCTACACCTTC
CASSLDAAIELGYTF
>TRBV29-1|few|TRBD1|14|TRBJ1-1
TGCAGCGTTGATGCGACAGGGGGCAACACTGAAGCTTTCTTT
CSVDATGGNTEAFF
>TRBV2|.|TRBD2|14|TRBJ2-4
TGTGCCAGCAGGACCGGACTAGACGGATACATTCAGTACTTC
CASRTGLDGYIQYF
>TRBV18|.|TRBD1|15|TRBJ2-3
TGTGTCAGCGAGGACAGGGGGCTGGGCACAGATACGCAGTATTTT
CVSEDRGLGTDTQYF
>TRBV19|many|.|14|TRBJ2-3
TGTGCCAGTGCGGTGGGCCAAGGCACAGATACGCAGTATTTT
CASAVGQGTDTQYF
>TRBV28|.|TRBD1|16|TRBJ2-3
TGTGCCAGCAGTCTCCAGGGGGACCCGAGCACAGATACGCAGTATTTT
CASSLQGDPSTDTQYF
>TRBV5-6|.|.|11|TRBJ2-3
TGTGCCAGCAGCCAGACAGATACGCAGTATTTT
CASSQTDTQYF
>TRBV20-1|many|TRBD2|13|TRBJ2-3
TGCAGTGCTAGACTAGCGGGGAGAGATACGCAGTATTTT
CSARLAGRDTQYF
>TRBV20-1|few|.|13|TRBJ2-7
TGCAGTGCTAGTTCGGCAGTTCCCTACGAGCAGTACTTC
CSASSAVPYEQYF
>TRBV7-9|few|TRBD2|15|TRBJ2-3
TGTGCCAGCAGCCTCGGACTAGCGATTACTGATACGCAGTATTTT
CASSLGLAITDTQYF
>TRBV11-2|many|.|12|TRBJ2-2
TGTGCCAGCAGCTTAAATTACGGGGAGCTGTTTTTT
CASSLNYGELFF
>TRBV4-1|few|TRBD2|17|TRBJ2-1
TGCGCCAGCAGCCCTGGACTAGCCTATAGCTCCTACAATGAGCAGTTCTTC
CASSPGLAYSSYNEQFF
>TRBV10-2|many|TRBD1|13|TRBJ2-5
TGCGCCAGCAGCGGGACAGGGATCGAGACCCAGTACTTC
CASSGTGIETQYF
>TRBV24-1|few|.|15|TRBJ2-6
TGTGCCACCAGTGGGGCGGTCTCTGGGGCCAACGTCCTGACTTTC
CATSGAVSGANVLTF
>TRBV12-3/TRBV12-4|.|.|14|TRBJ2-5
TGTGCCAGCAGTCCCTACCAGGGTATCGGGACCCAGTACTTC
CASSPYQGIGTQYF
>TRBV7-8|few|TRBD1|16|TRBJ2-7
TGTGCCAGCAGCCCCCCACGGAGGCAGGGGGTGTACGAGCAGTACTTC
CASSPPRRQGVYEQYF
>TRBV10-3|many|.|15|TRBJ2-7
TGTGCCAGCAACGACCGGGACACGTCCTCCTACGAGCAGTACTTC
CASNDRDTSSYEQYF
>TRBV7-2|.|.|16|TRBJ1-5
TGTGCCAGCAGCTTAGGGACAGATTGGGGCAATCAGCCCCAGCATTTT
CASSLGTDWGNQPQHF
>TRBV4-1|few|.|15|TRBJ2-7
TGCGCCAGCAGCCAAGAACCGAGAATCTTCTACGAGCAGTACTTC
CASSQEPRIFYEQYF
>TRBV20-1|many|.|15|TRBJ2-7
TGCAGTGCTAGAGATCCCCTAAGTGTCGGGGAAGAGCAGTACTTC
CSARDPLSVGEEQYF
>TRBV28|many|.|18|TRBJ2-1
TGTGCCAGCAGTTTATTTTGGGTTGTCACCCCCCCGTACAATGAGCAGTTCTTC
CASSLFWVVTPPYNEQFF
>TRBV19|few|.|13|TRBJ2-1
TGTGCCAGTAGTATCGGCCGCTACAATGAGCAGTTCTTC
CASSIGRYNEQFF
>TRBV20-1|many|.|13|TRBJ2-7
TGCAGTGCTACTAGCGACACGAACTACGAGCAGTACTTC
CSATSDTNYEQYF
>TRBV2|many|TRBD1|15|TRBJ1-2
TGTGCCAAGGACATTACCGGGACAGGGCACTATGGCTACACCTTC
CAKDITGTGHYGYTF
>TRBV5-6|few|TRBD1|15|TRBJ1-6
TGTGCCAGCAGCTTCTCCGGGACAGTGGGGTCACCCCTCCACTTT
CASSFSGTVGSPLHF
>TRBV12-3/TRBV12-4|.|TRBD1|17|TRBJ2-2
TGTGCCAGCAGTTTAGGGGGACAGGGCGTATGGACCGGGGAGCTGTTTTTT
CASSLGGQGVWTGELFF
>TRBV20-1|few|TRBD2|15|TRBJ2-7
TGCAGTGCTAGAGATGGCCCTAGCGGGGCCTACGAGCAGTACTTC
CSARDGPSGAYEQYF
>TRBV7-9|.|TRBD1|17|TRBJ1-5
TGTGCCAGCAGCACCGGGACAGGGGGTAATAGCAATCAGCCCCAGCATTTT
CASSTGTGGNSNQPQHF
>TRBV4-2|few|.|16|TRBJ1-2
TGTGCCAGCAGCCAGCGGTCAGGGGATTCTAACTATGGCTACACCTTC
CASSQRSGDSNYGYTF